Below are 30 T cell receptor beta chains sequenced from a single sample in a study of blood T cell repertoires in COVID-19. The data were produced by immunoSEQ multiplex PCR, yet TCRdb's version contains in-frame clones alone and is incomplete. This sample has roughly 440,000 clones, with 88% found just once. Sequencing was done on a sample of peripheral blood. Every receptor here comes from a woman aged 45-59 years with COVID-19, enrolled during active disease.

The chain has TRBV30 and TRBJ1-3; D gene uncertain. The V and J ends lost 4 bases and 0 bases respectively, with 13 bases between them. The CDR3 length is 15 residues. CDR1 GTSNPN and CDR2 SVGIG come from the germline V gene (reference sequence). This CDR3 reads CAWNAGLPSGNTIYF. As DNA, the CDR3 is TGTGCCTGGAACGCGGGCCTACCCTCTGGAAACACCATATATTTT.

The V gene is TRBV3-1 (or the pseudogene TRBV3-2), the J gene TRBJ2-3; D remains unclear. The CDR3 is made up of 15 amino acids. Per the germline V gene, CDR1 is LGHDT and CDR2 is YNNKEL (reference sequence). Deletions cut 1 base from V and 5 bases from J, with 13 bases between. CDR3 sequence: CASSQGTTRLDTQYF. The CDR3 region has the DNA TGTGCCAGCAGCCAAGGTACCACACGATTAGATACGCAGTATTTT.

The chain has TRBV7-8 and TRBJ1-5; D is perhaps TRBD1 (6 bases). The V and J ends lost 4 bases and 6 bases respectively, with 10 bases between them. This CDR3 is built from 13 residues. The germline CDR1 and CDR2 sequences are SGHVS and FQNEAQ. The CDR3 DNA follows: TGTGCCAGCAGCTCGGGGACAACTCAGCCCCAGCATTTT. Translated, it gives CASSSGTTQPQHF. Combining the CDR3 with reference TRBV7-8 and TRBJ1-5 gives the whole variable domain GAGVSQSPRYKVAKRGQDVALRCDPISGHVSLFWYQQALGQGPEFLTYFQNEAQLDKSGLPSDRFFAERPEGSVSTLKIQRTQQEDSAVYLCASSSGTTQPQHFGDGTRLSIL.

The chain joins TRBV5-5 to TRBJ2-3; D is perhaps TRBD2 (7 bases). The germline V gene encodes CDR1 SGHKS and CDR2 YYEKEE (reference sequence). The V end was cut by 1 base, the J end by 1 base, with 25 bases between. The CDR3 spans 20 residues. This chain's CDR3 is CASSLFFPRGGATRTDTQYF. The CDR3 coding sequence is TGTGCCAGCAGCTTGTTTTTTCCCCGTGGGGGGGCCACCCGCACAGATACGCAGTATTTT.

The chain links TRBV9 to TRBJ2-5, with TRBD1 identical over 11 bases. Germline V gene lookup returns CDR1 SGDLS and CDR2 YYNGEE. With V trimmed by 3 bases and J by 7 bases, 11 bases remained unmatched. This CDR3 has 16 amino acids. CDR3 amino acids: CASSAEWTGGLATQYF. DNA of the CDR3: TGTGCCAGCAGCGCGGAGTGGACAGGGGGCCTCGCGACCCAGTACTTC.

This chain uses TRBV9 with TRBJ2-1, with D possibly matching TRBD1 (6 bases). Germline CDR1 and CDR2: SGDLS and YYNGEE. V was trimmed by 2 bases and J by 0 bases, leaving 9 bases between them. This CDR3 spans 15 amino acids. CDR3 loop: CASSVQGSSYNEQFF. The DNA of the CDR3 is TGTGCCAGCAGCGTCCAGGGGAGCTCCTACAATGAGCAGTTCTTC.

The CDR3 DNA follows: TGTGCCAGCAGTTACGGGCAGGGGTCTGGAAACACCATATATTTT. Its translation is CASSYGQGSGNTIYF. The chain employs TRBV6-5 and TRBJ1-3, with a weak D call TRBD1 (6 bases). The CDR3 is 15 amino acids. Germline CDR1 and CDR2: MNHEY and SVGAGI. Trimming left V 2 bases short and J 1 base short, with 9 bases between.

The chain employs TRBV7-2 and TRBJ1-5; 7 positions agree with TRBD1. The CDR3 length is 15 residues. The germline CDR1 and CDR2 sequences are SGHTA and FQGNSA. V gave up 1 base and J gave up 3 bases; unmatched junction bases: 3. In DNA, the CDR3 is TGTGCCAGCAGCTTAGGAGGGACAGTCAATCAGCCCCAGCATTTT. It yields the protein CASSLGGTVNQPQHF.

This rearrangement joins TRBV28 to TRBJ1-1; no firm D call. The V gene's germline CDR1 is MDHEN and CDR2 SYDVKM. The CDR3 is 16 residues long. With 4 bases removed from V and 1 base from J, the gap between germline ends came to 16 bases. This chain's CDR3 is CASSSRAPAGNTEAFF. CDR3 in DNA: TGTGCCAGCAGTTCCCGGGCCCCTGCGGGGAACACTGAAGCTTTCTTT.

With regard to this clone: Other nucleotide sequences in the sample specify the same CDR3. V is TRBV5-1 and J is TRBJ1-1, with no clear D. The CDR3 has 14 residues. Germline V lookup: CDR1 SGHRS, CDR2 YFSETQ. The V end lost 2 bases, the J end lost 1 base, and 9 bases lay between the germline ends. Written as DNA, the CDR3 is TGCGCCAGCAGCTTACTTACTGGGAACACTGAAGCTTTCTTT. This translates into CASSLLTGNTEAFF.

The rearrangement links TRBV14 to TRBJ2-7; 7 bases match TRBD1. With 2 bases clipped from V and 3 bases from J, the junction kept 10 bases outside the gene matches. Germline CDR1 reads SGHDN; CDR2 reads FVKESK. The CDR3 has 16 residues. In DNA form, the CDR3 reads TGTGCCAGCAGCCAAAGTGGACAGGACTCCTTCTACGAGCAGTACTTC. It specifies CASSQSGQDSFYEQYF.

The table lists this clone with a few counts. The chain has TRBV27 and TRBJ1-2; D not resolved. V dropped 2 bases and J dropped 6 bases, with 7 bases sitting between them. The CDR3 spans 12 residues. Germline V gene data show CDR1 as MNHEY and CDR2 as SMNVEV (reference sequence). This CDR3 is CASSLPGDGYTF. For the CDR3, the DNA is TGTGCCAGCAGTTTACCCGGGGATGGCTACACCTTC.

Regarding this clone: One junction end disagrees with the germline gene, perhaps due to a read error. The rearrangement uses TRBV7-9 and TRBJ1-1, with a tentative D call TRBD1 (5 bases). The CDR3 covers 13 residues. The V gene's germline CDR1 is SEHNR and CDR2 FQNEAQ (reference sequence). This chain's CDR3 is CASSLSGNSEAFF. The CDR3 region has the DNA TGTGCCAGCAGCTTATCAGGGAACAGTGAAGCTTTCTTT.

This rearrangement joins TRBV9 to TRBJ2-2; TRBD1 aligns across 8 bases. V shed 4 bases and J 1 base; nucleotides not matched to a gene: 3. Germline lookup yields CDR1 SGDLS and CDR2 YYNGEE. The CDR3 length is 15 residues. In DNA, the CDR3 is TGTGCCAGCAGCTCTGGACAGGGGAACACCGGGGAGCTGTTTTTT. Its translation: CASSSGQGNTGELFF.

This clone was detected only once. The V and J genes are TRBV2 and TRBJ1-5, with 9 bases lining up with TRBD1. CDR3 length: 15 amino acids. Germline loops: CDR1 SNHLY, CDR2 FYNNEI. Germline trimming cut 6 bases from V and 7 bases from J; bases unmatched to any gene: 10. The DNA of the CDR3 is TGTGCCAGCAGGGCCAAACAGGGGGCGGGACAGCCCCAGCATTTT. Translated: CASRAKQGAGQPQHF.

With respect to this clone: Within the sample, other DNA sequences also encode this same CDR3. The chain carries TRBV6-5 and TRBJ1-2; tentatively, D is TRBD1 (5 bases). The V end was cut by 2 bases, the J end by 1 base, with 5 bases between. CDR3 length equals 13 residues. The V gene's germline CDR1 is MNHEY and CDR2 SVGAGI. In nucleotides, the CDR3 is TGTGCCAGCAGTTACGACAGTAACTATGGCTACACCTTC. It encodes CASSYDSNYGYTF.

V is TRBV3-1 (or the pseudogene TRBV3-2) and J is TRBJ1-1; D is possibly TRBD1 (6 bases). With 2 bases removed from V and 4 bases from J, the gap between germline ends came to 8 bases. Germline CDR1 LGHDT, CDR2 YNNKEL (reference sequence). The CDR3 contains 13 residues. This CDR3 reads CASSQIGGTEAFF. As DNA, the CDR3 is TGTGCCAGCAGCCAAATAGGGGGCACTGAAGCTTTCTTT.

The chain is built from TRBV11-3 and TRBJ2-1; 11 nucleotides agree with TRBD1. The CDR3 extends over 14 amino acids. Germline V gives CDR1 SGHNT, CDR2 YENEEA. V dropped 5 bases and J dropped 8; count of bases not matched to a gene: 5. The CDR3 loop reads CASSHGQGAYEQFF. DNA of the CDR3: TGTGCCAGCAGCCACGGACAGGGGGCCTATGAGCAGTTCTTC.

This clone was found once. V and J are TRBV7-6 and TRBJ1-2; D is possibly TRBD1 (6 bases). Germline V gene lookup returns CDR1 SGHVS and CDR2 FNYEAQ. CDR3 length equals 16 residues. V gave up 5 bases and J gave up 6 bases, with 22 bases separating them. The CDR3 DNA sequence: TGTGCCAGCAGCCCCAGGGGTCAAGGCTGGCGGGATGGCTACACCTTC. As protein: CASSPRGQGWRDGYTF.

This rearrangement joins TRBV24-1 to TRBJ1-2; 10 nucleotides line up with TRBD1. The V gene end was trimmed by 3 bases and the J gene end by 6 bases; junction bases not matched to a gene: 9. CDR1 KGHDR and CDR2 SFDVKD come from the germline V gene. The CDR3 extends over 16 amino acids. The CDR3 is CATSDPRTGGVNGYTF. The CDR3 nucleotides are TGTGCCACCAGTGATCCCCGGACAGGGGGGGTAAATGGCTACACCTTC.

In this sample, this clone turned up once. Here the CDR3 DNA reads TGTGCCAGCAGCCCAAGGACAGGGCATGAAGAGACCCAGTACTTC. Translated, it gives CASSPRTGHEETQYF. The chain links TRBV11-3 to TRBJ2-5, with TRBD1 matching 8 bases. CDR3 length equals 15 residues. Germline V lookup: CDR1 SGHNT, CDR2 YENEEA. With 5 bases clipped from V and 3 bases from J, the junction kept 8 bases outside the gene matches.

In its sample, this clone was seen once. The CDR3 nucleotides read TGTGCCACCAGTGCTAGTGGGGCGCGGGATACGCAGTATTTT. It translates to CATSASGARDTQYF. The gene calls are TRBV24-1 and TRBJ2-3; D might be TRBD1 (5 bases). The V gene's germline CDR1 is KGHDR and CDR2 SFDVKD. The CDR3 is made up of 14 amino acids. V was pared by 5 bases and J by 6 bases, with 14 bases between.

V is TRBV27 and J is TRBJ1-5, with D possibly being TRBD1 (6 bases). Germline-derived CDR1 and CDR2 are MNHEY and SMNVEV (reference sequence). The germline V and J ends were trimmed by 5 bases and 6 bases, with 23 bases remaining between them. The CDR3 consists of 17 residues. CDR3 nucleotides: TGTGCCAGCAGTCCATGGGAGTTCGGGGGGGGCGGTCAGCCCCAGCATTTT. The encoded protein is CASSPWEFGGGGQPQHF.

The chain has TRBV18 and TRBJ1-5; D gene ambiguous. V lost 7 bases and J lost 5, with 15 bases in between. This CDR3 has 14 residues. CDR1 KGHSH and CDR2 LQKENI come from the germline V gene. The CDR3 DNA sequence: TGTGCCAGCTTCGGGAGAGTCGGAGATCAGCCCCAGCATTTT. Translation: CASFGRVGDQPQHF.

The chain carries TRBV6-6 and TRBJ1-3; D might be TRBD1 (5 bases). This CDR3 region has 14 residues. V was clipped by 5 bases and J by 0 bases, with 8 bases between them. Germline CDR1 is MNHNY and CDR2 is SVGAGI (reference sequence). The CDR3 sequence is CASSLGDSGNTIYF. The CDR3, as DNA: TGTGCCAGCAGTCTAGGGGACTCTGGAAACACCATATATTTT.

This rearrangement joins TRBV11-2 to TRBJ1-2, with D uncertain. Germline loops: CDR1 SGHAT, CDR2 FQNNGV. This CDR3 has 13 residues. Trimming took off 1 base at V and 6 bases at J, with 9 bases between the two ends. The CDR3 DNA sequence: TGTGCCAGCAGCTTAGGGTCGGTGAATGGCTACACCTTC. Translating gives CASSLGSVNGYTF.

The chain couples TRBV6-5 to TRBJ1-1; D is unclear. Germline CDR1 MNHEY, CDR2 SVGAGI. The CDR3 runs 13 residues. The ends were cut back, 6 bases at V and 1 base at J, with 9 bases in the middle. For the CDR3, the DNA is TGTGCCAGCAGAAGGGAGGGGAACACTGAAGCTTTCTTT. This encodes CASRREGNTEAFF.

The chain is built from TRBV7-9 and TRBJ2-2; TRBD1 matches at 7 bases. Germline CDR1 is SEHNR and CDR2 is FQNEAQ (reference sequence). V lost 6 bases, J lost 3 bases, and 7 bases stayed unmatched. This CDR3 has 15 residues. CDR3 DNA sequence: TGTGCCAGCAGTCCCTCAAGGGGGCACACCGGGGAGCTGTTTTTT. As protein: CASSPSRGHTGELFF.

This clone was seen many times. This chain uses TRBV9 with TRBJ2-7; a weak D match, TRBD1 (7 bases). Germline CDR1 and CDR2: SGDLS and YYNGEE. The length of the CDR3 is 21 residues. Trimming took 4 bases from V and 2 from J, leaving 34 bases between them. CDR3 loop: CASSPHRGVTGDVRPTYEQYF. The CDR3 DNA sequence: TGTGCCAGCAGCCCCCATAGGGGGGTTACAGGGGATGTACGCCCTACCTACGAGCAGTACTTC.

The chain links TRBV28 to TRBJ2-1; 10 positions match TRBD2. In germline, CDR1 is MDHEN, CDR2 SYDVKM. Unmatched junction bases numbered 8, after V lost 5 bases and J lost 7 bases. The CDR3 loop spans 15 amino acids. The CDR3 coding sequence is TGTGCCAGCAGTCATAGCGGGGGGAAAGCAAATGAGCAGTTCTTC. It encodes CASSHSGGKANEQFF.